Listed here are 29 T cell receptor beta chains from one sample, sequenced in a study of T-cell memory formation after mild COVID-19. MiXCR was run by TCRdb on the 5' RACE reads, yielding one entry per CDR3 protein. Among approximately 88,000 distinct CDR3 sequences listed, nearly 25% were seen once. Sample: PBMCs or a T cell subset sorted from them (not recorded which). Receptor source: a young man who had mild COVID-19 (a few samples of this study predate the infection). Cell type and time point are not known.

The chain employs TRBV9 and TRBJ2-2; weak D call: TRBD2 (6 bases). This CDR3 spans 13 amino acids. Germline CDR1 is SGDLS and CDR2 is YYNGEE. Trimming cost V 4 bases and J 8 bases, with 12 bases left between them. In DNA form, the CDR3 reads TGTGCCAGCAGCTCGTGGGGAGGAGGGGAGCTGTTTTTT. Translating gives CASSSWGGGELFF.

V usage is TRBV20-1 and J usage is TRBJ2-7, with D tentatively TRBD2 (5 bases). The CDR3 runs 15 residues. Germline V CDR1 and CDR2: DFQATT, SNEGSKA (reference sequence). V shed 0 bases and J shed 3 bases, with 15 bases lying between them. The CDR3 protein is CSARDRSGYGYEQYF. CDR3 sequence (DNA): TGCAGTGCTAGAGATCGGAGCGGATACGGCTACGAGCAGTACTTC.

This clonotype was recorded a few times. CDR3 amino acids: CATTQGDSNQPQHF. The CDR3, as DNA: TGTGCCACCACCCAGGGGGATAGCAATCAGCCCCAGCATTTT. This chain joins TRBV15 and TRBJ1-5, with 7 nucleotides matching TRBD1. Germline lookup yields CDR1 LNHNV and CDR2 YYDKDF (reference sequence). Losses at the gene ends were 7 bases for V and 0 bases for J; bases not matched to a gene: 3. The CDR3 spans 14 residues.

The chain couples TRBV6-6 to TRBJ2-5; no reliable D call. The CDR3 runs 16 residues. The V end lost 0 bases, the J end lost 2 bases, and 13 bases lay between the germline ends. From germline, CDR1 is MNHNY and CDR2 SVGAGI (reference sequence). This CDR3 is CASSYSGGRLQETQYF. For the CDR3, the DNA is TGTGCCAGCAGTTACTCGGGTGGCAGGTTGCAAGAGACCCAGTACTTC.

This clonotype was seen more than once but under ten times. The CDR3 DNA sequence: TGCGCCAGCAGCCGACACCATGGCTTTACTACTAGCACAGATACGCAGTATTTT. Protein product: CASSRHHGFTTSTDTQYF. The chain couples TRBV4-3 to TRBJ2-3; D is ambiguous. The CDR3 is 18 residues long. CDR1 and CDR2 (germline): LGHNA, YSLEER. V gave up 4 bases and J gave up 0 bases, with 20 bases separating them.

This rearrangement joins TRBV29-1 to TRBJ1-1; 7 bases are shared with TRBD1. The V and J ends lost 7 bases and 4 bases, in that order; junction bases with no gene match: 9. Germline CDR1 SQVTM, CDR2 ANQGSEA. The CDR3 is 13 amino acids. CDR3 amino acids: CSGITGEGTEAFF. The CDR3 region has the DNA TGCAGCGGGATCACAGGGGAGGGCACTGAAGCTTTCTTT.

With respect to this clonotype: It is unclear where the CDR3 begins or ends on the DNA, so no DNA is shown, and the CDR3 is as TCRdb lists it. The chain has TRBV7-7 and TRBJ2-7; the D call in the table, TRBD1, was not verified against the DNA. From its first to its last residue, the CDR3 has 13 amino acids. The V gene's germline CDR1 is SSHAT and CDR2 FNYEAQ (reference sequence). CDR3 amino acids: CASSFGPGDEQYF.

The chain carries TRBV5-1 and TRBJ2-1, with 7 positions matching TRBD2. CDR1 is SGHRS, CDR2 YFSETQ, per germline. V was pared by 5 bases and J by 6 bases, with 8 bases of the junction left unmatched. This CDR3 has 14 amino acids. The CDR3 coding sequence is TGCGCCAGCAGGTGGCTAGCGGCCCCCAATGAGCAGTTCTTC. Its protein product is CASRWLAAPNEQFF.

V is TRBV6-2 or TRBV6-3 and J is TRBJ2-3; the D is unclear. V lost 0 bases, J lost 2 bases, and 18 bases lay in between. CDR1 MNHEY and CDR2 SVGEGT come from the germline V gene. This CDR3 contains 18 residues. This chain's CDR3 is CASSYSIGSAPPTDTQYF. CDR3 bases: TGTGCCAGCAGTTACTCGATCGGGTCCGCACCTCCCACAGATACGCAGTATTTT.

The chain couples TRBV6-1 to TRBJ1-5, with D possibly matching TRBD1 (5 bases). Germline V gene lookup returns CDR1 MNHNS and CDR2 SASEGT. V dropped 5 bases and J dropped 7 bases, with 15 bases sitting between them. The CDR3 is 14 residues long. The CDR3, as DNA: TGTGCCAGCAGTCCCCTCGGGGCTTGGCAGCCCCAGCATTTT. As protein: CASSPLGAWQPQHF.

V and J are TRBV10-3 and TRBJ2-4; D unclear. The CDR3 is 11 amino acids. Per germline, CDR1 ENHRY and CDR2 SYGVKD. The germline V and J ends were trimmed by 7 bases and 9 bases, with 10 bases remaining between them. CDR3 DNA: TGTGCCATCATGTCGGGTGGCATTCAGTACTTC. Translating gives CAIMSGGIQYF.

The chain has TRBV27 and TRBJ2-4, with D uncertain. Deletions cut 0 bases from V and 13 bases from J, with 16 bases between. CDR3 length: 14 amino acids. Germline loops: CDR1 MNHEY, CDR2 SMNVEV (reference sequence). DNA for the CDR3: TGTGCCAGCAGTTTATCATATGGGCACCTGATGCAGTACTTC. As protein: CASSLSYGHLMQYF.

A few counts support this clonotype. This chain joins TRBV6-5 and TRBJ2-3; TRBD1 or TRBD2 may be the D gene (6 bases each). The CDR3 contains 14 residues. The germline CDR1 and CDR2 sequences are MNHEY and SVGAGI. Trimming took off 3 bases at V and 7 bases at J, with 14 bases between the two ends. This CDR3 reads CASSYGTGRYTQYF. DNA of the CDR3: TGTGCCAGCAGTTATGGAACAGGGAGGTATACGCAGTATTTT.

This clonotype was seen a few times. The chain combines TRBV5-5 with TRBJ2-3; 9 bases line up with TRBD2. V lost 0 bases and J lost 6; bases outside the gene matches: 8. The CDR3 consists of 16 residues. The germline CDR1 and CDR2 sequences are SGHKS and YYEKEE (reference sequence). For the CDR3, the DNA is TGTGCCAGCAGCTTGGAAGCGGGGGGCTGGACTGATACGCAGTATTTT. This gives the protein CASSLEAGGWTDTQYF. Complete variable domain (other parts from reference TRBV5-5 and TRBJ2-3): DAGVTQSPTHLIKTRGQQVTLRCSPISGHKSVSWYQQVLGQGPQFIFQYYEKEERGRGNFPDRFSARQFPNYSSELNVNALLLGDSALYLCASSLEAGGWTDTQYFGPGTRLTVL.

The gene calls are TRBV5-1 and TRBJ1-1, with a weak D call TRBD1 (5 bases). The germline V gene has CDR1 SGHRS and CDR2 YFSETQ. The V gene lost 0 bases and the J gene lost 2 bases, with 17 bases spanning the gap. The CDR3 consists of 17 residues. CDR3 region: CASSLGPVGGVNTEAFF. CDR3 sequence (DNA): TGCGCCAGCAGCTTGGGCCCCGTCGGGGGAGTCAACACTGAAGCTTTCTTT.

The sample holds many counts of this clonotype. The chain combines TRBV5-5 with TRBJ2-1; 7 bases agree with TRBD1. The CDR3 consists of 14 residues. Germline CDR1 and CDR2: SGHKS and YYEKEE (reference sequence). The trim removed 3 bases at V and 5 bases at J, leaving 5 bases unmatched. CDR3 DNA: TGTGCCAGCAGCTGGTTTACAGGGGACAATGAGCAGTTCTTC. It translates to CASSWFTGDNEQFF.

The chain links TRBV7-9 to TRBJ1-1; perhaps TRBD1 as D (5 bases). The germline gives CDR1 SEHNR, CDR2 FQNEAQ (reference sequence). The CDR3 length is 15 residues. Trimming shortened V by 5 bases and J by 4 bases, and 17 bases separated the two germline ends. This CDR3 reads CASSPGISTGTEAFF. For the CDR3, the DNA is TGTGCCAGCAGCCCAGGGATCTCTACTGGCACTGAAGCTTTCTTT.

The chain combines TRBV7-8 with TRBJ2-2, with D perhaps TRBD1 (6 bases). CDR3 size: 15 residues. Trimming shortened V by 5 bases and J by 0 bases, and 10 bases separated the two germline ends. CDR1 SGHVS and CDR2 FQNEAQ come from the germline V gene. CDR3 DNA: TGTGCCAGCAGCCCCGGACAGTCGAACACCGGGGAGCTGTTTTTT. Protein sequence: CASSPGQSNTGELFF.

This clonotype came up a few times. V and J are TRBV27 and TRBJ2-7, with D possibly being TRBD1 (5 bases). Germline V gene lookup returns CDR1 MNHEY and CDR2 SMNVEV (reference sequence). Trimming took 5 bases from V and 6 from J, leaving 14 bases between them. The CDR3 loop spans 13 amino acids. CDR3 loop: CASSPGLPTEQYV. In nucleotides, the CDR3 is TGTGCCAGCAGTCCAGGGCTCCCCACCGAGCAGTACGTC.

The chain has TRBV11-2 and TRBJ1-1; no clear D gene. V lost 1 base and J lost 3, with 12 bases in between. The germline gives CDR1 SGHAT, CDR2 FQNNGV. The CDR3 has 15 residues. The CDR3 nucleotides are TGTGCCAGCAGCTTAGCGGGTGTGGGGTACACTGAAGCTTTCTTT. Encoded protein: CASSLAGVGYTEAFF.

This sequence joins TRBV20-1 and TRBJ2-7; D is ambiguous. This CDR3 is 14 amino acids long. V was clipped by 0 bases and J by 0 bases, with 9 bases between them. The germline gives CDR1 DFQATT, CDR2 SNEGSKA (reference sequence). The CDR3 nucleotides read TGCAGTGCTAGAGATCGGATTAGCTCCTACGAGCAGTACGTC. Protein product: CSARDRISSYEQYV.

The chain recombines TRBV12-3 or TRBV12-4 with TRBJ2-1; 12 bases line up with TRBD1. The trim removed 6 bases at V and 8 bases at J, leaving 5 bases unmatched. This CDR3 spans 14 amino acids. The CDR3 nucleotides read TGTGCCAGCAGCTTGGGACAGGGGGCTTATGAGCAGTTCTTC. It yields the protein CASSLGQGAYEQFF.

This clonotype was detected only a few times. The chain links TRBV30 to TRBJ1-2; possible D gene TRBD1, 5 bases. The V gene's germline CDR1 is GTSNPN and CDR2 SVGIG (reference sequence). The CDR3 consists of 13 residues. V was pared by 0 bases and J by 6 bases, with 11 bases between. Here the CDR3 reads CAWSVNWGNGYTF. The CDR3 DNA reads TGTGCCTGGAGTGTAAATTGGGGGAATGGCTACACCTTC.

The chain uses TRBV20-1 and TRBJ1-6; 9 bases fit TRBD1. Per germline, CDR1 DFQATT and CDR2 SNEGSKA (reference sequence). The J segment lost 8 bases and the V segment lost 6 bases, leaving 11 bases of the junction unmatched. There are 15 residues in the CDR3. For the CDR3, the DNA is TGCAGTGCCCGCACCGCGGGACAGGGTCATTCACCCCTCCACTTT. This encodes CSARTAGQGHSPLHF.

The chain joins TRBV21-1 to TRBJ2-7; TRBD1 was called by the table and not checked on the DNA. TRBV21-1 is marked as a pseudogene. The length of the CDR3 is 15 residues. The CDR3 region is CASSKARQGPYEQYF. The CDR3 DNA reads as TGTGCCAGCAGCAAAGCGCGACAGGGCCCATACGAGCAGTACTTC.

The V gene is TRBV4-1, the J gene TRBJ1-1, with D unresolved. CDR3 size: 16 residues. The V gene lost 0 bases and the J gene lost 0 bases, with 11 bases spanning the gap. Germline values: CDR1 MGHRA, CDR2 YSYEKL. CDR3 in amino acids: CASSQDALGLNTEAFF. CDR3 nucleotide sequence: TGCGCCAGCAGCCAAGATGCCCTCGGACTGAACACTGAAGCTTTCTTT.

This clonotype was observed a few times. The chain carries TRBV10-3 and TRBJ2-1, with D maybe TRBD1 (6 bases). The CDR3 consists of 15 residues. The V end was cut by 6 bases, the J end by 0 bases, with 12 bases between. Per the germline V gene, CDR1 is ENHRY and CDR2 is SYGVKD. CDR3 sequence reads: CAIRWTESSYNEQFF. In nucleotides, the CDR3 is TGTGCCATCAGATGGACAGAGAGCTCCTACAATGAGCAGTTCTTC.

This clonotype has more than one count but fewer than ten. The gene calls are TRBV29-1 and TRBJ2-3; TRBD1 might be the D (5 bases). This CDR3 is 16 amino acids long. Germline CDR1 reads SQVTM; CDR2 reads ANQGSEA. The V and J ends lost 5 bases and 0 bases respectively, with 18 bases between them. The chain's CDR3 is CSVRWGSKLSTDTQYF. CDR3 DNA: TGCAGCGTTAGATGGGGCTCCAAACTAAGCACAGATACGCAGTATTTT.

This clonotype was observed a few times. The V call is TRBV9, the J call TRBJ1-6; D is possibly TRBD1 (5 bases). The CDR3 covers 16 residues. Deletions cut 0 bases from V and 4 bases from J, with 11 bases between. Per germline, CDR1 SGDLS and CDR2 YYNGEE. Written as DNA, the CDR3 is TGTGCCAGCAGCGTAGGAGGGGCGTCGTATAATTCACCCCTCCACTTT. Its protein product is CASSVGGASYNSPLHF.